The 2 T cell receptor beta chains below come from one sample, sequenced in a study of blood T cell repertoires in COVID-19. Generated by immunoSEQ multiplex PCR, the TCRdb table keeps only in-frame clones and is missing some. The repertoire holds tens of thousands of clones, with approximately 90% as singletons. The specimen sequenced was peripheral blood. These receptors all come from an elderly woman with active COVID-19.

This clone was observed a single time. This chain uses TRBV5-1 with TRBJ2-3; maybe TRBD1 (5 bases). This CDR3 spans 12 amino acids. CDR1 SGHRS and CDR2 YFSETQ come from the germline V gene. V was pared by 4 bases and J by 9 bases, with 12 bases between. The CDR3 region has the DNA TGCGCCAGCAGCCAAGAACGACAGACGCAGTATTTT. The encoded protein is CASSQERQTQYF.

The chain has TRBV10-1 and TRBJ2-5; 7 positions agree with TRBD1. Germline V gene data show CDR1 as WNHNN and CDR2 as SYGVQD (reference sequence). The CDR3 has 13 residues. J lost 5 bases, V lost 4 bases, and 4 bases had no gene match. CDR3 amino acids: CASSGGGVETQYF. CDR3 DNA: TGCGCCAGCAGTGGAGGGGGCGTTGAGACCCAGTACTTC.